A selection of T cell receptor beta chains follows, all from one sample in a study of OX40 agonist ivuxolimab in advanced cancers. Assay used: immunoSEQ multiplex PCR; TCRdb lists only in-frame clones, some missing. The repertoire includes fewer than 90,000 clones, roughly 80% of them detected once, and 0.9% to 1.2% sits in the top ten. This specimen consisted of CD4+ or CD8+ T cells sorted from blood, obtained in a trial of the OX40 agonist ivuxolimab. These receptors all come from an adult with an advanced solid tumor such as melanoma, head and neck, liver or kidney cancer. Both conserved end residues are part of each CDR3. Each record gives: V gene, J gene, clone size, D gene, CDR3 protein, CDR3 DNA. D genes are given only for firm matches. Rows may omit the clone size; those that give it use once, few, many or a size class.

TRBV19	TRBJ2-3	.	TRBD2	CASSGLQRGGTDTQYF	TGTGCCAGTAGTGGTCTACAGCGGGGGGGCACAGATACGCAGTATTTT
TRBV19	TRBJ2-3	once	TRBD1	CASSKDDRGRRTDTQYF	TGTGCCAGTAGTAAGGACGACAGGGGGCGCAGGACAGATACGCAGTATTTT
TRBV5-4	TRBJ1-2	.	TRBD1	CASSSFYRDSLGYTF	TGTGCCAGCAGCTCCTTTTACCGGGACAGCCTAGGCTACACCTTC
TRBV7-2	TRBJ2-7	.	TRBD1	CAWSGTGPYEQYF	TGTGCCTGGTCCGGGACAGGACCCTACGAGCAGTACTTC
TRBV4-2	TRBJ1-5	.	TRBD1	CASSQPDRDSNQPQHF	TGTGCCAGCAGCCAACCAGACAGGGATAGCAATCAGCCCCAGCATTTT
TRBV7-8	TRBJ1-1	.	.	CASSSLREWGNTEAFF	TGTGCCAGCAGCTCTCTCAGGGAATGGGGGAACACTGAAGCTTTCTTT
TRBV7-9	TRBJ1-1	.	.	CASSFRTALNTEAFF	TGTGCCAGCAGCTTCCGGACGGCGCTTAACACTGAAGCTTTCTTT
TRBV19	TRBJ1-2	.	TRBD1	CAGTTGYYGYTF	TGTGCCGGAACGACAGGGTACTATGGCTACACCTTC
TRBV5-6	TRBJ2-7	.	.	CASSREGTAEQYF	TGTGCCAGCAGCCGCGAGGGGACGGCCGAGCAGTACTTC
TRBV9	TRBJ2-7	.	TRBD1	CASSVAGTGTYEQYF	TGTGCCAGCAGCGTAGCTGGGACAGGCACCTACGAGCAGTACTTC
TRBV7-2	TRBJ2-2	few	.	CASSQSARTGTLFF	TGTGCCAGCAGCCAGAGTGCCAGGACGGGAACGCTGTTTTTT
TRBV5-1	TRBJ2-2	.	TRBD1	CASTSRGRGGTGELFF	TGCGCCAGCACTAGCAGGGGGAGAGGTGGCACCGGGGAGCTGTTTTTT
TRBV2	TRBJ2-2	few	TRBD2	CASTTQSGKNTGELFF	TGTGCCAGCACTACCCAGAGCGGGAAGAACACCGGGGAGCTGTTTTTT
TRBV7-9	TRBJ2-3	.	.	CASSSGNLGSTDTQYF	TGTGCCAGCAGCTCCGGAAACTTGGGAAGCACAGATACGCAGTATTTT
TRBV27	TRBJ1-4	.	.	CASSLQGKGEKLFF	TGTGCCAGCAGTTTACAGGGGAAAGGGGAAAAACTGTTTTTT
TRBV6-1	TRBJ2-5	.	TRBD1	CASSELPPFSTRTGITTSQYF	TGTGCCAGCAGTGAACTTCCACCCTTCTCGACTCGGACAGGCATTACGACGTCCCAGTACTTC
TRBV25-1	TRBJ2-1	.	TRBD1	CASSDAGTGGHNEQFF	TGTGCCAGCAGTGATGCCGGGACAGGGGGCCACAATGAGCAGTTCTTC
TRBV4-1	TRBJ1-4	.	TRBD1	CASKPGGRDTNEKLFF	TGCGCCAGCAAGCCAGGGGGGCGGGACACTAATGAAAAACTGTTTTTT
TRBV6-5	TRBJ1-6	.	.	CASRNMGQRNSPLHF	TGTGCCAGCAGGAACATGGGACAAAGGAATTCACCCCTCCACTTT
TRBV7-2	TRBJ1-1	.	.	CASSLGHQSTEAFF	TGTGCCAGCAGCTTAGGGCACCAGAGCACTGAAGCTTTCTTT
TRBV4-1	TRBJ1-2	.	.	CASSQDADSVNYGYTF	TGCGCCAGCAGCCAAGACGCAGACTCCGTTAACTATGGCTACACCTTC
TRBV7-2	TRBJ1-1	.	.	CASSFAVNTEAFF	TGTGCCAGCAGCTTTGCGGTTAACACTGAAGCTTTCTTT
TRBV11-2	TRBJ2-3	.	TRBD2	CASSSSGGPDTQYF	TGTGCCAGCAGCTCTAGCGGGGGCCCAGATACGCAGTATTTT
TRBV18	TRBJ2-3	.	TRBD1	CASSRGGQNTDTQYF	TGTGCCAGCTCACGAGGGGGACAGAACACAGATACGCAGTATTTT
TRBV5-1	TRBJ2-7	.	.	CASRPGTGAEQYF	TGCGCCAGCAGACCCGGGACCGGTGCCGAGCAGTACTTC
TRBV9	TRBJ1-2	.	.	CASSPVREGYTF	TGTGCCAGCAGCCCAGTGAGGGAGGGCTACACCTTC
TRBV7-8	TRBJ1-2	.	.	CASSLNTLPLGSYGYTF	TGTGCCAGCAGCCTCAACACCCTGCCCCTGGGGTCCTATGGCTACACCTTC
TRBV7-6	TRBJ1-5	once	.	CASSLSGNQPQHF	TGTGCCAGCAGCTTATCAGGGAATCAGCCCCAGCATTTT
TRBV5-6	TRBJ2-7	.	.	CASSKGGLGSGEQYF	TGTGCCAGCAGCAAGGGGGGTTTAGGGTCGGGCGAGCAGTACTTC
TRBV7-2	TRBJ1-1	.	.	CASSLDRRNTEAFF	TGTGCCAGCAGCTTAGACCGACGGAACACTGAAGCTTTCTTT
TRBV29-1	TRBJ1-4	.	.	CSVAPGLREKLFF	TGCAGCGTTGCTCCGGGACTCAGGGAAAAACTGTTTTTT
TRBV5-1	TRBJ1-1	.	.	CASSTTGDNTEAFF	TGCGCCAGCAGCACAACAGGAGATAACACTGAAGCTTTCTTT
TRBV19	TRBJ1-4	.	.	CASSRDGRNEKLFF	TGTGCCAGTAGTAGGGACGGTCGTAATGAAAAACTGTTTTTT
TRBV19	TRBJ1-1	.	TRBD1	CASSRLRTGDVRVDTEAFF	TGTGCCAGTAGTAGGCTCCGGACAGGGGATGTTAGGGTGGACACTGAAGCTTTCTTT
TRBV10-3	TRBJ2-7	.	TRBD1	CAISATGQGYEQYF	TGTGCCATCAGTGCCACGGGACAGGGCTACGAGCAGTACTTC
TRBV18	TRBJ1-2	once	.	CASSAADGYTF	TGTGCCAGCTCAGCGGCGGATGGCTACACCTTC
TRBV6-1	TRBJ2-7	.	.	CASRSVGGPYEQYF	TGTGCCAGCAGATCGGTGGGGGGTCCCTACGAGCAGTACTTC
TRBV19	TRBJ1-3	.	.	CASNLGSVVAGNTIYF	TGTGCCAGTAACTTGGGGTCTGTGGTGGCTGGAAACACCATATATTTT
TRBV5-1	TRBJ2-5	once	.	CASSSSSGETQYF	TGCGCCAGCAGCTCCTCCTCCGGAGAGACCCAGTACTTC
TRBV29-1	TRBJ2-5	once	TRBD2	CSYEGGGQETQYF	TGCAGCTATGAAGGCGGGGGACAAGAGACCCAGTACTTC
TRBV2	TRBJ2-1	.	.	CASRPLGGGAYNEQFF	TGTGCCAGCAGACCTCTGGGTGGGGGGGCGTACAATGAGCAGTTCTTC
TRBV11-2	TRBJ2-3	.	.	CASSLAGQGITDTQYF	TGTGCCAGCAGCTTAGCCGGGCAGGGAATCACAGATACGCAGTATTTT
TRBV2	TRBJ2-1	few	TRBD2	CASHLAGGRYNEQFF	TGTGCCAGTCACTTAGCGGGGGGGCGTTACAATGAGCAGTTCTTC
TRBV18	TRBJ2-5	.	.	CGLHRRKETQYF	TGTGGTTTACATAGACGAAAAGAGACCCAGTACTTC
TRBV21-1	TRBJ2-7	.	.	CASGPEQYF	TGTGCCAGCGGCCCCGAGCAGTACTTC
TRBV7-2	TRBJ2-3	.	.	CASSLSAGAGDTQYF	TGTGCCAGCAGCTTGAGCGCGGGGGCCGGGGATACGCAGTATTTT
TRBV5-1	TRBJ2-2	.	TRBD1	CASSSGTGMTGELFF	TGCGCCAGCAGCTCCGGGACAGGGATGACCGGGGAGCTGTTTTTT
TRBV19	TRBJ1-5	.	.	CASSTGGGVNQPQHF	TGTGCCAGTAGTACCGGAGGGGGGGTCAATCAGCCCCAGCATTTT
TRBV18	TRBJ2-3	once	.	CASSEDRDTDTQYF	TGTGCCAGCTCAGAGGACAGAGACACAGATACGCAGTATTTT
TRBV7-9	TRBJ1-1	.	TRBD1	CASSQKGTGNTEAFF	TGTGCCAGCAGCCAAAAGGGGACAGGGAACACTGAAGCTTTCTTT
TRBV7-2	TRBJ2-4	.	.	CASSPSAILAKNIQYF	TGTGCCAGCAGCCCATCAGCCATCCTAGCCAAAAACATTCAGTACTTC
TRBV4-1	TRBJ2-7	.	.	CASSQGPTRGGFYEQYF	TGCGCCAGCAGCCAAGGTCCTACAAGGGGGGGGTTTTACGAGCAGTACTTC
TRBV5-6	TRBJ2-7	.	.	CASSADLIRYEQYF	TGTGCCAGCAGCGCGGACCTCATTCGCTACGAGCAATACTTC
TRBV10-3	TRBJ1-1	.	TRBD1	CAITPADRGADTEAFF	TGTGCCATCACCCCGGCGGACAGGGGAGCGGACACTGAAGCTTTCTTT